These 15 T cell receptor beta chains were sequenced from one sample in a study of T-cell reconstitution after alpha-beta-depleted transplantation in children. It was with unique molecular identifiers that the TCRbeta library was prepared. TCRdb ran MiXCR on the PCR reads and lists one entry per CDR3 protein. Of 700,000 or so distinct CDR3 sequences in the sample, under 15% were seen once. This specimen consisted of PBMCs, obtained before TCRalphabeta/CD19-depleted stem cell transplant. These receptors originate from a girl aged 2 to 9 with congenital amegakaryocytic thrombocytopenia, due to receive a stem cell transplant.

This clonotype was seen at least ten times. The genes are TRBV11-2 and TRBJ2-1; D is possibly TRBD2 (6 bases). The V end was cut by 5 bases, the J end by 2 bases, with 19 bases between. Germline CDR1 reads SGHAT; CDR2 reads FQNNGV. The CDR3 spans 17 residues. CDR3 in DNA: TGTGCCAGCAGCCCTTACGGGGGACTCGTCACCTACAATGAGCAGTTCTTC. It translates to CASSPYGGLVTYNEQFF.

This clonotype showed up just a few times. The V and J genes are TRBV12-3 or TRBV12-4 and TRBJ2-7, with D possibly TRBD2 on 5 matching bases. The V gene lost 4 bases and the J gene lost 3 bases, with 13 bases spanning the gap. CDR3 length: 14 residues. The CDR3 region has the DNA TGTGCCAGCAGTTCCGGTCGGGGAAACTACGAGCAGTACTTC. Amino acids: CASSSGRGNYEQYF.

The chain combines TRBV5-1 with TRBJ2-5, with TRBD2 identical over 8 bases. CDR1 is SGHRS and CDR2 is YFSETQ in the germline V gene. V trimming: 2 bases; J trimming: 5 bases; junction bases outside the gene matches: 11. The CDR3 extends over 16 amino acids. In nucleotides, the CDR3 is TGCGCCAGCAGCTTAGTGGTAGCGGGATCCCTGGAGACCCAGTACTTC. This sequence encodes CASSLVVAGSLETQYF.

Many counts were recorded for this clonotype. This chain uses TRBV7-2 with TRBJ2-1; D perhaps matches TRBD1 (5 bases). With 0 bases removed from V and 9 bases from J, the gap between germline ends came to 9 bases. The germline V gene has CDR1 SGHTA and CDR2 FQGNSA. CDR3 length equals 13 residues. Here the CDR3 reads CASSLALRGEQFF. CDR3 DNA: TGTGCCAGCAGCTTAGCGCTAAGGGGTGAGCAGTTCTTC.

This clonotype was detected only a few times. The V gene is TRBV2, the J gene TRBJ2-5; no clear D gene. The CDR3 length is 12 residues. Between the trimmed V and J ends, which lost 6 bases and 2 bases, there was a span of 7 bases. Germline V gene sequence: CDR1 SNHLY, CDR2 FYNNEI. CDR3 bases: TGTGCCAGCAGGGAGCTACAAGAGACCCAGTACTTC. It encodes CASRELQETQYF.

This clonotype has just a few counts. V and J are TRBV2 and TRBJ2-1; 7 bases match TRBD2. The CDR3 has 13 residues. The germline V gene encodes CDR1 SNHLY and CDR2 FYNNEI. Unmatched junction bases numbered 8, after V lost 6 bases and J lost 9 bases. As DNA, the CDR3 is TGTGCCAGCAGGGGACTATTTTCCGGTGAGCAGTTCTTC. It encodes CASRGLFSGEQFF.

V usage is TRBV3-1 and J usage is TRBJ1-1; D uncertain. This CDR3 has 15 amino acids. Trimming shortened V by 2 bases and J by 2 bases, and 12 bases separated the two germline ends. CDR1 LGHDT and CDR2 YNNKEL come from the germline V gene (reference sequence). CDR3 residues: CASSQLHGINTEAFF. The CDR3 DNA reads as TGTGCCAGCAGCCAATTACACGGGATTAACACTGAAGCTTTCTTT.

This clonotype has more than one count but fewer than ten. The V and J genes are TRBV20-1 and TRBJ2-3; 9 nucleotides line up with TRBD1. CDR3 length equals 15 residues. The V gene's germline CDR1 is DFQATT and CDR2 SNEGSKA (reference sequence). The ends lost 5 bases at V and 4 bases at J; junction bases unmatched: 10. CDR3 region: CSALNHGTGSDTQYF. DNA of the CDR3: TGCAGTGCTCTAAATCACGGGACAGGGTCAGATACGCAGTATTTT.

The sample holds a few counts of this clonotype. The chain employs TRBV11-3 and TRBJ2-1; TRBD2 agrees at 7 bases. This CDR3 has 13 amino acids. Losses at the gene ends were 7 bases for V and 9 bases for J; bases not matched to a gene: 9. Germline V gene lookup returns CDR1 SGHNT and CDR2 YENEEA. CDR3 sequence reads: CASTFTSAGEQFF. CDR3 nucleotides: TGTGCCAGCACCTTTACTAGCGCTGGTGAGCAGTTCTTC.

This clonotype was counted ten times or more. The CDR3 loop is CASSSTGMSKNIQYF. Here the CDR3 DNA reads TGTGCCAGCAGCTCCACAGGGATGTCCAAAAACATTCAGTACTTC. The chain couples TRBV7-3 to TRBJ2-4; tentative D call: TRBD1 (6 bases). Germline CDR1 is SGHTA and CDR2 is FQGTGA. This CDR3 is 15 amino acids long. V shed 4 bases and J shed 2 bases, with 12 bases lying between them. The full variable domain, completed using reference TRBV7-3 and TRBJ2-4, is GAGVSQTPSNKVTEKGKYVELRCDPISGHTALYWYRQSLGQGPEFLIYFQGTGAADDSGLPNDRFFAVRPEGSVSTLKIQRTERGDSAVYLCASSSTGMSKNIQYFGAGTRLSVL.

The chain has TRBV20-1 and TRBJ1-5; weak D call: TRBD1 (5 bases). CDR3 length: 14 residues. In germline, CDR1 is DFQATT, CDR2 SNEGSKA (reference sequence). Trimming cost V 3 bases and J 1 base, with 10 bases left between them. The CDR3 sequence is CSARIGGSNQPQHF. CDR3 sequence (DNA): TGCAGTGCTAGGATCGGGGGGAGCAATCAGCCCCAGCATTTT.

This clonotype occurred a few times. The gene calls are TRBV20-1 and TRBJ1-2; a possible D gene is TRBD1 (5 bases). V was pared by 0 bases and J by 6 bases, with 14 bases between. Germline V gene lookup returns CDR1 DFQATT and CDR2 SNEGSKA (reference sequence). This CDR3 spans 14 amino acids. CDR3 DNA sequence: TGCAGTGCTAGAGAGACCGGGACGGGGGATGGCTACACCTTC. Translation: CSARETGTGDGYTF.

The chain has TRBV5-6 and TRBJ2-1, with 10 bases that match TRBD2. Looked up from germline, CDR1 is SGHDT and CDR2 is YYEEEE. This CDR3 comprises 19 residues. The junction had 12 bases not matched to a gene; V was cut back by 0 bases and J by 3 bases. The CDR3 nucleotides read TGTGCCAGCAGCTTGGACGGCCTAGCGGGAGTCCCCAACTACAATGAGCAGTTCTTC. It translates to CASSLDGLAGVPNYNEQFF.

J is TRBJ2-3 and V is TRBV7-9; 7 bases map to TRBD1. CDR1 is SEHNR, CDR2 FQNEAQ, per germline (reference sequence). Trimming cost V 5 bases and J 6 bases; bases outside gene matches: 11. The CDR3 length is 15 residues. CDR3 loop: CASSDRDSDHDTQYF. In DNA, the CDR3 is TGTGCCAGCAGCGACCGGGACAGCGATCATGATACGCAGTATTTT.

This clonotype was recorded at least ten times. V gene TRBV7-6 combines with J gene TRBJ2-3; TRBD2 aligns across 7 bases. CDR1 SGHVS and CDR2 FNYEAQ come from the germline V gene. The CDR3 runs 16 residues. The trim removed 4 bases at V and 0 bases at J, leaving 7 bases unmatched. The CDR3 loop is CASSSLYSGSTDTQYF. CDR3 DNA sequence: TGTGCCAGCAGCTCCCTTTATAGCGGGAGCACAGATACGCAGTATTTT.